A single sample is the source of the 2 T cell receptor beta chains below, sequenced in a study of blood T cell repertoires in COVID-19. Profiled with immunoSEQ multiplex PCR; TCRdb holds only in-frame clones, not every one. The repertoire has approximately 200,000 clones, approximately 90% of them found once; the top ten carry roughly 3%. The specimen was peripheral blood. The receptors were gathered from a man in his thirties or forties with COVID-19, enrolled during active disease.

The CDR3: CASSPSGVNYEQYF. The CDR3 region has the DNA TGTGCCAGCAGCCCGAGCGGGGTGAACTACGAGCAGTACTTC. V usage is TRBV7-6 and J usage is TRBJ2-7, with 7 nucleotides matching TRBD2. After removal of 5 bases from V and 3 bases from J, the junction contained 7 bases not matched to a gene. The length of the CDR3 is 14 residues. Germline values: CDR1 SGHVS, CDR2 FNYEAQ.

This chain uses TRBV5-6 with TRBJ1-4, with 8 bases fitting TRBD1. Germline V lookup: CDR1 SGHDT, CDR2 YYEEEE. The V segment lost 4 bases and the J segment 8 bases; nucleotides outside the gene matches: 10. The CDR3 contains 15 residues. CDR3 region: CASSPTTGEYEKLFF. In DNA, the CDR3 is TGTGCCAGCAGCCCGACGACAGGGGAATACGAAAAACTGTTTTTT. Supplemented by reference TRBV5-6 and TRBJ1-4, the full variable domain reads DAGVTQSPTHLIKTRGQQVTLRCSPKSGHDTVSWYQQALGQGPQFIFQYYEEEERQRGNFPDRFSGHQFPNYSSELNVNALLLGDSALYLCASSPTTGEYEKLFFGSGTQLSVL.